This T cell receptor (beta chain) is from a study of T cell repertoires and HLA-DP antigens. V was clipped by 5 bases and J by 14 bases, with 18 bases between them. Per the germline V gene, CDR1 is MNHEY and CDR2 is SMNVEV (reference sequence). This CDR3 comprises 12 residues. Average purity of the negatively selected CD4+ T cells was just over 95%. Turning to this clone: Its antigen is not known.

Amplification used primers for 54 TRBV and 13 TRBJ segments. Libraries were prepared by immunoSEQ multiplex PCR; TCRdb keeps only in-frame clonotypes and omits some of them. The data contain around 100,000 clones, around 92% of them singletons. The chain combines TRBV27 with TRBJ1-2, with a possible D match to TRBD1 (5 bases). The sequencing sample was made of CD4+ T cells from PBMCs. The origin of this receptor is a woman between 18 and 29 years old in good health and CMV-seronegative. CDR3 coding DNA: TGTGCCAGCAGTCCGCGGGACGGTAGTCTAACCTTC. Its translation: CASSPRDGSLTF.